Below are 25 T cell receptor beta chains sequenced from a single sample in a study of blood T cell repertoires in COVID-19. Profiling relied on immunoSEQ multiplex PCR, and the TCRdb table lists in-frame clones only, not all of them. The repertoire holds around 300,000 clones, around 90% seen once, with roughly 2.2% in the top ten. The sequenced material came from peripheral blood. These receptors originate from a man in his forties or fifties with acute or convalescent COVID-19.

J is TRBJ1-4 and V is TRBV7-6; TRBD1 is a possible D gene (6 bases). The germline V gene has CDR1 SGHVS and CDR2 FNYEAQ. Trimming cost V 3 bases and J 11 bases, with 13 bases left between them. CDR3 length equals 13 residues. The CDR3 loop reads CASSFAGTPKLFF. In DNA, the CDR3 is TGTGCCAGCAGCTTCGCCGGGACACCTAAACTGTTTTTT. The variable domain in full, completed from reference TRBV7-6 and TRBJ1-4, reads GAGVSQSPRYKVTKRGQDVALRCDPISGHVSLYWYRQALGQGPEFLTYFNYEAQQDKSGLPNDRFSAERPEGSISTLTIQRTEQRDSAMYRCASSFAGTPKLFFGSGTQLSVL.

This clone appeared a few times. Other DNA sequences within the sample encode an identical CDR3. The rearrangement links TRBV7-9 to TRBJ2-3; 9 nucleotides match TRBD1. V gave up 5 bases and J gave up 0 bases; unmatched junction bases: 0. The V gene's germline CDR1 is SEHNR and CDR2 FQNEAQ (reference sequence). CDR3 length: 14 residues. CDR3 protein: CASSGTGSTDTQYF. CDR3 coding DNA: TGTGCCAGCAGCGGGACAGGGAGCACAGATACGCAGTATTTT.

V usage is TRBV19 and J usage is TRBJ1-1; possible D gene TRBD1, 5 bases. In germline, CDR1 is LNHDA, CDR2 SQIVND (reference sequence). CDR3 size: 16 residues. V was shortened by 1 base and J by 1 base, with 13 bases between the two germline ends. The CDR3 nucleotides read TGTGCCAGTAGTATAGTTTGGGCGACAGCGAACACTGAAGCTTTCTTT. It codes for CASSIVWATANTEAFF.

The chain combines TRBV6-6 with TRBJ1-6, with a tentative D call TRBD1 (6 bases). The CDR3 spans 13 residues. Trimming removed 6 bases from V and 4 bases from J, with 7 bases in between. The germline CDR1 and CDR2 sequences are MNHNY and SVGAGI (reference sequence). The CDR3 sequence is CASRQGYNSPLHF. The CDR3 region has the DNA TGTGCCAGCAGGCAGGGGTATAATTCACCCCTCCACTTT.

The rearrangement joins TRBV25-1 to TRBJ2-1, with 8 bases lining up with TRBD1. The V gene's germline CDR1 is MGHDK and CDR2 SYGVNS. This CDR3 is 15 amino acids long. The trim removed 4 bases at V and 4 bases at J, leaving 6 bases unmatched. The CDR3 nucleotides are TGTGCCAGCAGTGGGACAGGGCGCCTTTACAATGAGCAGTTCTTC. Translating gives CASSGTGRLYNEQFF. The whole variable domain, filled in from reference TRBV25-1 and TRBJ2-1, reads EADIYQTPRYLVIGTGKKITLECSQTMGHDKMYWYQQDPGMELHLIHYSYGVNSTEKGDLSSESTVSRIRTEHFPLTLESARPSHTSQYLCASSGTGRLYNEQFFGPGTRLTVL.

This clone came up a few times. This rearrangement joins TRBV4-2 to TRBJ2-1, with TRBD2 matching 9 bases. Per germline, CDR1 LGHNA and CDR2 YNFKEQ. CDR3 length equals 17 residues. After removal of 0 bases from V and 4 bases from J, the junction contained 7 bases not matched to a gene. CDR3 DNA: TGTGCCAGCAGCCAAGAGCCTAGCGGGGCCACATACAATGAGCAGTTCTTC. The encoded protein is CASSQEPSGATYNEQFF.

The V call is TRBV2, the J call TRBJ2-2; 12 nucleotides line up with TRBD2. With 8 bases clipped from V and 5 bases from J, the junction kept 6 bases outside the gene matches. The germline V gene encodes CDR1 SNHLY and CDR2 FYNNEI. The CDR3 extends over 15 amino acids. CDR3 region: CASGRLAGVTGELFF. As DNA, the CDR3 is TGTGCCAGCGGCCGACTAGCGGGGGTTACCGGGGAGCTGTTTTTT.

This chain joins TRBV11-2 and TRBJ2-1; D call uncertain. The CDR3 length is 14 residues. The germline V gene encodes CDR1 SGHAT and CDR2 FQNNGV. V lost 6 bases, J lost 4 bases, and 13 bases lay in between. CDR3 protein: CASSYFDTYNEQFF. DNA of the CDR3: TGTGCCAGCAGTTACTTTGACACGTACAATGAGCAGTTCTTC.

The chain joins TRBV30 to TRBJ2-1; D unresolved. V lost 3 bases, J lost 1 base, and 7 bases lay in between. The CDR3 covers 13 residues. Germline V CDR1 and CDR2: GTSNPN, SVGIG (reference sequence). CDR3 loop: CAWSSRSYNEQFF. CDR3 sequence (DNA): TGTGCCTGGAGCAGCAGGTCCTACAATGAGCAGTTCTTC.

J is TRBJ1-1 and V is TRBV16; D not resolved. Germline V lookup: CDR1 KGHSY, CDR2 FQNENV. This CDR3 is 12 amino acids long. V was shortened by 7 bases and J by 6 bases, with 12 bases between the two germline ends. In nucleotides, the CDR3 is TGTGCCAGCACCCGGGAAATCCCTGAAGCTTTCTTT. Translation gives CASTREIPEAFF.

This sequence joins TRBV25-1 and TRBJ1-2; D not resolved. Germline CDR1 is MGHDK and CDR2 is SYGVNS. V lost 2 bases and J lost 2, with 9 bases in between. The CDR3 covers 14 residues. The CDR3 nucleotides are TGTGCCAGCAGTGAACCTCAGGCAAACTATGGCTACACCTTC. As protein: CASSEPQANYGYTF.

The V and J genes are TRBV3-1 (or the pseudogene TRBV3-2) and TRBJ1-5; no reliable D call. The V end was cut by 4 bases, the J end by 4 bases, with 14 bases between. The CDR3 has 15 residues. CDR1 is LGHDT and CDR2 is YNNKEL in the germline V gene (reference sequence). DNA for the CDR3: TGTGCCAGCAGCCCAAGTGGCATCGCAAATCAGCCCCAGCATTTT. Residues: CASSPSGIANQPQHF.

About this clone: The same CDR3 can be traced to other DNA sequences in this sample. This chain links TRBV5-1 with TRBJ2-7, with D possibly TRBD1 on 5 matching bases. Looked up from germline, CDR1 is SGHRS and CDR2 is YFSETQ. V was trimmed by 4 bases and J by 1 base, leaving 9 bases between them. The CDR3 has 13 residues. The CDR3 nucleotides read TGCGCCAGCAGCGCAACAGGTTCCTACGAGCAGTACTTC. It translates to CASSATGSYEQYF. The variable domain in full, with the rest retrieved from reference TRBV5-1 and TRBJ2-7, is KAGVTQTPRYLIKTRGQQVTLSCSPISGHRSVSWYQQTPGQGLQFLFEYFSETQRNKGNFPGRFSGRQFSNSRSEMNVSTLELGDSALYLCASSATGSYEQYFGPGTRLTVT.

The chain joins TRBV6-5 to TRBJ2-5; unclear D gene. Germline loops: CDR1 MNHEY, CDR2 SVGAGI. There are 14 residues in the CDR3. V shed 2 bases and J shed 4 bases, with 11 bases lying between them. The CDR3 DNA sequence: TGTGCCAGCAGTTACACCTCGCGGCGAGAGACCCAGTACTTC. Its translation is CASSYTSRRETQYF.

The chain combines TRBV5-1 with TRBJ2-5; 9 bases fit TRBD2. CDR1 and CDR2 (germline): SGHRS, YFSETQ. This CDR3 contains 15 residues. V lost 0 bases to trimming and J lost 2 bases; unmatched junction nucleotides: 2. In DNA, the CDR3 is TGCGCCAGCAGCTTGGTGCGGGGGGGACAAGAGACCCAGTACTTC. It specifies CASSLVRGGQETQYF.

The genes are TRBV6-5 and TRBJ2-5; TRBD2 is a possible D gene (6 bases). Trimming removed 4 bases at V and 1 base at J, with 10 bases between. There are 14 residues in the CDR3. In germline, CDR1 is MNHEY, CDR2 SVGAGI. The CDR3 region is CASSSLGGQETQYF. In DNA form, the CDR3 reads TGTGCCAGCAGTTCCCTCGGGGGCCAAGAGACCCAGTACTTC.

Comment on this clone: The same CDR3 also results from other DNA sequences found in this sample. The rearrangement uses TRBV19 and TRBJ1-2; D call uncertain. There are 11 residues in the CDR3. Germline values: CDR1 LNHDA, CDR2 SQIVND (reference sequence). The V end was cut by 4 bases, the J end by 5 bases, with 5 bases between. CDR3: CASSTSYGYTF. For the CDR3, the DNA is TGTGCCAGTAGTACTTCGTATGGCTACACCTTC.

The CDR3 DNA reads TGTGCCAGCAGTTATCAGGTACAGAACACTGAAGCTTTCTTT. This codes for CASSYQVQNTEAFF. The J gene is TRBJ1-1, the V gene TRBV6-5; unclear D gene. The CDR3 has 14 amino acids. The germline V and J ends were trimmed by 3 bases and 1 base, with 9 bases remaining between them. Germline values: CDR1 MNHEY, CDR2 SVGAGI.

The gene calls are TRBV30 and TRBJ1-5; 7 bases are a match to TRBD1. CDR3 size: 15 residues. Germline-derived CDR1 and CDR2 are GTSNPN and SVGIG (reference sequence). Trimming took 0 bases from V and 4 from J; bases not matched to a gene: 6. CDR3 in amino acids: CAWSVPGTANQPQHF. For the CDR3, the DNA is TGTGCCTGGAGTGTACCCGGGACAGCTAATCAGCCCCAGCATTTT.

The rearrangement joins TRBV30 to TRBJ2-7; maybe TRBD1 (6 bases). V lost 5 bases and J 0 bases, leaving 14 bases between the germline ends. Germline values: CDR1 GTSNPN, CDR2 SVGIG (reference sequence). CDR3 length: 14 amino acids. As DNA, the CDR3 is TGTGCCTGGGACCGGGACACCTCCTCCTACGAGCAGTACTTC. Its translation is CAWDRDTSSYEQYF.

The J gene is TRBJ2-7, the V gene TRBV3-1 (or the pseudogene TRBV3-2); D might be TRBD2 (6 bases). The V and J ends lost 4 bases and 4 bases respectively, with 8 bases between them. CDR3 size: 12 residues. Per germline, CDR1 LGHDT and CDR2 YNNKEL (reference sequence). The CDR3 region is CASSRGEYEQYF. CDR3 bases: TGTGCCAGCAGCCGCGGGGAATACGAGCAGTACTTC.

The chain has TRBV5-4 and TRBJ1-2; 10 bases match TRBD1. V shed 4 bases, J shed 6 bases, and the junction held 12 bases outside the gene matches. The CDR3 totals 16 residues. In germline, CDR1 is SGHNT, CDR2 YYREEE (reference sequence). In DNA, the CDR3 is TGTGCCAGCAGCCAATTGGCACGCGGGACAGGGGATGGCTACACCTTC. Its translation: CASSQLARGTGDGYTF. The full variable domain, with the rest looked up from reference TRBV5-4 and TRBJ1-2, is ETGVTQSPTHLIKTRGQQVTLRCSSQSGHNTVSWYQQALGQGPQFIFQYYREEENGRGNFPPRFSGLQFPNYSSELNVNALELDDSALYLCASSQLARGTGDGYTFGSGTRLTVV.

The CDR3 nucleotides are TGTGCCAGCAGCTCTGAAGGACAGGGTGCTGAAGCTTTCTTT. Translating it yields CASSSEGQGAEAFF. The chain uses TRBV7-3 and TRBJ1-1; 8 bases match TRBD1. The germline CDR1 and CDR2 sequences are SGHTA and FQGTGA. Trimming cost V 4 bases and J 6 bases; bases outside gene matches: 7. This CDR3 is 14 amino acids long.

This clone has only a few counts. The chain employs TRBV7-9 and TRBJ1-1; TRBD1 agrees at 9 bases. V lost 5 bases and J lost 5; bases outside the gene matches: 6. The CDR3 sequence is 14 residues long. The germline V gene encodes CDR1 SEHNR and CDR2 FQNEAQ (reference sequence). The CDR3 here is CASSPQGAWTEAFF. The CDR3 coding sequence is TGTGCCAGCAGCCCACAGGGGGCTTGGACTGAAGCTTTCTTT.

The chain joins TRBV19 to TRBJ1-6, with D possibly TRBD1 on 6 matching bases. The CDR3 loop spans 14 amino acids. V was shortened by 1 base and J by 10 bases, with 11 bases between the two germline ends. Per the germline V gene, CDR1 is LNHDA and CDR2 is SQIVND (reference sequence). The CDR3 sequence is CASSIGSGQSPLHF. CDR3 DNA: TGTGCCAGTAGTATAGGATCCGGACAGTCACCCCTCCACTTT.